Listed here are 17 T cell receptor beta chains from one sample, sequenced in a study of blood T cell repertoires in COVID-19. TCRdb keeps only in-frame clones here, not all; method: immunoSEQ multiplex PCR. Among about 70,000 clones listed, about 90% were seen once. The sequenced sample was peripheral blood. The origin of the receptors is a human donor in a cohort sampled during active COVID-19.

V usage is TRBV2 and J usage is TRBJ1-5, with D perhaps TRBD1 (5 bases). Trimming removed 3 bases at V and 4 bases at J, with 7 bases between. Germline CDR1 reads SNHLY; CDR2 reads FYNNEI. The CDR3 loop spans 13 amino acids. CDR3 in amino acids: CASSEGGNQPQHF. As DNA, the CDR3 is TGTGCCAGCAGTGAGGGGGGGAATCAGCCCCAGCATTTT.

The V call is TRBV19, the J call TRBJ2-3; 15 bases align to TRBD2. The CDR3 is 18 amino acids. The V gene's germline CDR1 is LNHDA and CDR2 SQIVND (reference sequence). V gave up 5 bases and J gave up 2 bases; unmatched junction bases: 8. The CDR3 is CASSLGLAGGPNTDTQYF. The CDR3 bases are TGTGCCAGTAGTTTAGGACTAGCGGGGGGGCCAAACACAGATACGCAGTATTTT.

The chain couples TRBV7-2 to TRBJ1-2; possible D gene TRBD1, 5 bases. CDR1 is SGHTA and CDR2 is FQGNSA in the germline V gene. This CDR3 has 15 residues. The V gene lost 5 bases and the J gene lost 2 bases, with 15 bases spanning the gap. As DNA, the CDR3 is TGTGCCAGCAGCCGGACGGGCGGACAAAACTATGGCTACACCTTC. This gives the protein CASSRTGGQNYGYTF.

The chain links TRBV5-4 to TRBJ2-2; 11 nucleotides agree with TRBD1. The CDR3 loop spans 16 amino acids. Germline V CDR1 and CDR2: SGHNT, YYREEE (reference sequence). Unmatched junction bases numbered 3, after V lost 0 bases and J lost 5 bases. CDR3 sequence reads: CASSLGGTGGTGELFF. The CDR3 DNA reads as TGTGCCAGCAGCTTGGGGGGGACAGGGGGTACCGGGGAGCTGTTTTTT. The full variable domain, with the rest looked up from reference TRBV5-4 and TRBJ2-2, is ETGVTQSPTHLIKTRGQQVTLRCSSQSGHNTVSWYQQALGQGPQFIFQYYREEENGRGNFPPRFSGLQFPNYSSELNVNALELDDSALYLCASSLGGTGGTGELFFGEGSRLTVL.

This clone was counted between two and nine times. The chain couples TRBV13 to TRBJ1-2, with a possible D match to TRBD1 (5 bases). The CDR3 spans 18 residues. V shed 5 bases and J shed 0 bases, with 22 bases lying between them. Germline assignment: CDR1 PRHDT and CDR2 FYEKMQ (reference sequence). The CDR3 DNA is TGTGCCAGCAGCCTAAACCGGGGGTTCCCAGAAGCTAACTATGGCTACACCTTC. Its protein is CASSLNRGFPEANYGYTF.

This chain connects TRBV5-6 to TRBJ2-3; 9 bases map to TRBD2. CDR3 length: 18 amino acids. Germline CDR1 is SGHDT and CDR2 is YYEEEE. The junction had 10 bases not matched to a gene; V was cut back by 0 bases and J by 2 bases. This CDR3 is CASSLARASGVITDTQYF. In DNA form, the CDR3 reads TGTGCCAGCAGCTTGGCCAGGGCTAGCGGGGTTATCACAGATACGCAGTATTTT.

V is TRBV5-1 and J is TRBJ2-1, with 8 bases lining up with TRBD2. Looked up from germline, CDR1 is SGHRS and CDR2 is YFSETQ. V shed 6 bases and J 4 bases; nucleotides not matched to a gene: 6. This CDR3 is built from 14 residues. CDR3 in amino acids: CASTGGNEYNEQFF. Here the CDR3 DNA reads TGCGCCAGCACGGGGGGGAACGAATACAATGAGCAGTTCTTC.

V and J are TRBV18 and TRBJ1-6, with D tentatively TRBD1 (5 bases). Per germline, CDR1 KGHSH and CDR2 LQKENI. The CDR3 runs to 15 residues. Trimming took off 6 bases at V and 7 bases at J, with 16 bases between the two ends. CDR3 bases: TGTGCCAGCTCGCAGGGAGGGGATGGGAATTCACCCCTCCACTTT. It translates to CASSQGGDGNSPLHF.

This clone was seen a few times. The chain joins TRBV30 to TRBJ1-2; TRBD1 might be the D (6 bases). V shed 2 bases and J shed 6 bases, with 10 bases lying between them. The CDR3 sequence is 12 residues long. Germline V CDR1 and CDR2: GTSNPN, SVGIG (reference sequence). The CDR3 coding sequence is TGTGCCTGGAGTCTCAGGGGAAATGGCTACACCTTC. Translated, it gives CAWSLRGNGYTF.

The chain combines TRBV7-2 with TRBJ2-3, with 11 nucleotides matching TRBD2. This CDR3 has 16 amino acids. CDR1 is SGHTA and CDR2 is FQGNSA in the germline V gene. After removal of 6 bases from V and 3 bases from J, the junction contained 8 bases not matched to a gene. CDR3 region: CASSLIAGGPTDTQYF. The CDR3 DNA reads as TGTGCCAGCAGTCTAATAGCGGGGGGGCCTACAGATACGCAGTATTTT.

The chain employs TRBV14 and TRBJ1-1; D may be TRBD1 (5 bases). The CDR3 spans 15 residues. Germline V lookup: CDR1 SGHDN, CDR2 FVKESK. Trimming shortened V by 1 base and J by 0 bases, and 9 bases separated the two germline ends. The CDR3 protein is CASSQVPGVNTEAFF. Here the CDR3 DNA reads TGTGCCAGCAGCCAAGTCCCGGGGGTGAACACTGAAGCTTTCTTT.

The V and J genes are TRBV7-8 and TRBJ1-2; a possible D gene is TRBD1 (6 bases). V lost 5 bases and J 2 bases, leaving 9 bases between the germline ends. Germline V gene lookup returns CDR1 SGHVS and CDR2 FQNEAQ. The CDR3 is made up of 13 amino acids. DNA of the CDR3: TGTGCCAGCAGCCCCGACAGGAACTATGGCTACACCTTC. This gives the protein CASSPDRNYGYTF. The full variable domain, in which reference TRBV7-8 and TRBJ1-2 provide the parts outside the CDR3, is GAGVSQSPRYKVAKRGQDVALRCDPISGHVSLFWYQQALGQGPEFLTYFQNEAQLDKSGLPSDRFFAERPEGSVSTLKIQRTQQEDSAVYLCASSPDRNYGYTFGSGTRLTVV.

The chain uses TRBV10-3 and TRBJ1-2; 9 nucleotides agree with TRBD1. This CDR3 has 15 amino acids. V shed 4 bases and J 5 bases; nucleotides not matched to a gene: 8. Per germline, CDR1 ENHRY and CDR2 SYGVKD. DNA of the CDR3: TGTGCCATCAGTGGCAGGACAGGGGAGCAATATGGCTACACCTTC. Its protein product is CAISGRTGEQYGYTF.

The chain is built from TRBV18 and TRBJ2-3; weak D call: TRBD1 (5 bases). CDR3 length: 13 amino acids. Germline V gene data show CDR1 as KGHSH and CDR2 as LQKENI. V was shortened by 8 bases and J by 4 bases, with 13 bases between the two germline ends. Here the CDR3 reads CASVPQGPDTQYF. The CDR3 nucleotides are TGTGCCAGCGTCCCTCAGGGCCCAGATACGCAGTATTTT.

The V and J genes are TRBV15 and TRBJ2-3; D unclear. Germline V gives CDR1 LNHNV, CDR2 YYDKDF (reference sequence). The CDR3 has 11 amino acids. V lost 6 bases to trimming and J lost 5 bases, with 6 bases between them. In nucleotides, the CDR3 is TGTGCCACCAGTCGTTTAGATACGCAGTATTTT. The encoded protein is CATSRLDTQYF.

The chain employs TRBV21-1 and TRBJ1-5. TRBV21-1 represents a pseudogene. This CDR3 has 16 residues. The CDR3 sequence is CASSKGGSVSNQPQHF. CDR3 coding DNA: TGTGCCAGCAGCAAAGGCGGATCAGTTAGCAATCAGCCCCAGCATTTT.

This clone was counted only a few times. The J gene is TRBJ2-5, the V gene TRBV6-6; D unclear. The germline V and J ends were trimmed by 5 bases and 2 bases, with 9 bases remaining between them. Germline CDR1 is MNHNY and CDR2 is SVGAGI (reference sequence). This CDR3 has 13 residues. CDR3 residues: CASSTSGQETQYF. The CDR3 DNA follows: TGTGCCAGCAGTACCTCAGGACAAGAGACCCAGTACTTC.